The present T cell receptor (beta chain) was sequenced within a study of blood T cell repertoires in COVID-19. Source study methods: Reference gene primer amplification yielded estimated nucleated cell counts. Assay used: immunoSEQ multiplex PCR; TCRdb lists only in-frame clones, some missing. The DNA gave D and trimming, while V, J and clone size come from that table. The table lists around 140,000 clones, approximately 90% of them singletons. This CDR3 is 19 amino acids long. Germline V gives CDR1 LGHNA, CDR2 YNFKEQ. V dropped 0 bases and J dropped 7; count of bases not matched to a gene: 15. The origin of this receptor is a human donor in a cohort sampled during active COVID-19. J is TRBJ1-6 and V is TRBV4-2, with 7 bases fitting TRBD1. Material: peripheral blood. In DNA, the CDR3 is TGTGCCAGCAGCCAAGATCCCGGGGACAGCCAAGGCTACAATTCACCCCTCCACTTT. Its protein is CASSQDPGDSQGYNSPLHF.